What follows are 21 T cell receptor beta chains derived from one specimen sequenced in a study of cytomegalovirus exposure and HLA in healthy donors. Some clones are missing from TCRdb's copy, which holds only in-frame ones; the method was immunoSEQ multiplex PCR. Of over 130,000 clones listed, about 87% were seen once; the top ten hold 8.7%. Sequenced material: PBMCs. Source of these receptors: a man aged 18 to 29 in good health and CMV-seropositive.

The chain couples TRBV25-1 to TRBJ2-1; TRBD1 is a possible D gene (5 bases). The length of the CDR3 is 15 residues. With 1 base removed from V and 6 bases from J, the gap between germline ends came to 13 bases. The germline gives CDR1 MGHDK, CDR2 SYGVNS. CDR3 coding DNA: TGTGCCAGCAGTGAATTTCTCCCTGGGGCCAATGAGCAGTTCTTC. Its protein is CASSEFLPGANEQFF. Supplemented by reference TRBV25-1 and TRBJ2-1, the full variable domain reads EADIYQTPRYLVIGTGKKITLECSQTMGHDKMYWYQQDPGMELHLIHYSYGVNSTEKGDLSSESTVSRIRTEHFPLTLESARPSHTSQYLCASSEFLPGANEQFFGPGTRLTVL.

This sequence joins TRBV11-2 and TRBJ2-7; 7 bases match TRBD1. The ends lost 1 base at V and 3 bases at J; junction bases unmatched: 6. The CDR3 is 15 amino acids. The V gene's germline CDR1 is SGHAT and CDR2 FQNNGV. The CDR3 loop reads CASSLGQGLNYEQYF. The CDR3 DNA reads TGTGCCAGCAGCTTAGGACAGGGCCTAAACTACGAGCAGTACTTC.

The rearrangement uses TRBV9 and TRBJ2-2, with a weak D call TRBD2 (6 bases). This CDR3 has 16 residues. Per germline, CDR1 SGDLS and CDR2 YYNGEE. With 0 bases removed from V and 1 base from J, the gap between germline ends came to 10 bases. The CDR3 sequence: CASSVDTRGNTGELFF. CDR3 sequence (DNA): TGTGCCAGCAGCGTAGATACGCGGGGGAACACCGGGGAGCTGTTTTTT.

The chain has TRBV19 and TRBJ1-5, with 9 bases fitting TRBD1. V gave up 7 bases and J gave up 0 bases; unmatched junction bases: 10. CDR1 and CDR2 from the germline V gene are LNHDA and SQIVND (reference sequence). The CDR3 has 17 amino acids. The CDR3 sequence: CASTSPGQGPSNQPQHF. CDR3 DNA: TGTGCCAGTACCAGCCCGGGACAGGGACCTAGCAATCAGCCCCAGCATTTT.

This chain connects TRBV11-2 to TRBJ2-2; D is uncertain. The CDR3 is made up of 13 amino acids. Germline CDR1 and CDR2: SGHAT and FQNNGV. The V gene lost 4 bases and the J gene lost 5 bases, with 8 bases spanning the gap. The CDR3 loop reads CASSYGYTGELFF. The CDR3, as DNA: TGTGCCAGCAGCTACGGGTATACCGGGGAGCTGTTTTTT.

The J gene is TRBJ2-1, the V gene TRBV7-6; TRBD2 might be the D (5 bases). Trimming stripped 4 bases from V and 6 bases from J, with 10 bases between. Germline CDR1 SGHVS, CDR2 FNYEAQ. This CDR3 is 13 amino acids long. This CDR3 is CASSSGLANEQFF. The DNA for the CDR3 is TGTGCCAGCAGCTCCGGACTGGCCAATGAGCAGTTCTTC.

V is TRBV5-1 and J is TRBJ2-5; 10 bases line up with TRBD1. Germline V gives CDR1 SGHRS, CDR2 YFSETQ. The CDR3 is 17 residues long. Trimming took 0 bases from V and 5 from J; bases not matched to a gene: 10. The CDR3 sequence: CASSLAFLTGGRETQYF. CDR3 sequence (DNA): TGCGCCAGCAGCTTGGCCTTTTTGACAGGGGGCCGGGAGACCCAGTACTTC.

The chain carries TRBV19 and TRBJ1-2; TRBD1 matches 7 bases. Germline CDR1 reads LNHDA; CDR2 reads SQIVND (reference sequence). The CDR3 sequence is 14 residues long. J was trimmed by 6 bases and V by 7 bases; bases with no gene match: 11. CDR3 coding DNA: TGTGCCAGTACGTCGACAGGGAAGATCCATGGCTACACCTTC. Protein sequence: CASTSTGKIHGYTF. The full variable domain, rest sourced from reference TRBV19 and TRBJ1-2, is DGGITQSPKYLFRKEGQNVTLSCEQNLNHDAMYWYRQDPGQGLRLIYYSQIVNDFQKGDIAEGYSVSREKKESFPLTVTSAQKNPTAFYLCASTSTGKIHGYTFGSGTRLTVV.

This clone was observed once. This sequence joins TRBV5-1 and TRBJ1-1; D may be TRBD1 (5 bases). V lost 6 bases and J 0 bases, leaving 15 bases between the germline ends. Germline V CDR1 and CDR2: SGHRS, YFSETQ. This CDR3 has 15 residues. The CDR3, as DNA: TGCGCCAGCACCGTCGGCGGGGGACTGAACACTGAAGCTTTCTTT. Translation gives CASTVGGGLNTEAFF.

The chain recombines TRBV9 with TRBJ1-4, with D possibly being TRBD1 (6 bases). The CDR3 has 16 residues. V was cut by 6 bases and J by 4 bases, with 19 bases left in between. Germline CDR1 is SGDLS and CDR2 is YYNGEE. The chain's CDR3 is CASTPFTGLSNEKLFF. CDR3 sequence (DNA): TGTGCCAGCACCCCCTTCACAGGGTTGAGTAATGAAAAACTGTTTTTT.

This chain links TRBV5-1 with TRBJ2-5, with D hard to call. The CDR3 loop spans 14 amino acids. Deletions cut 1 base from V and 1 base from J, with 8 bases between. CDR1 and CDR2 from the germline V gene are SGHRS and YFSETQ. CDR3 residues: CASSLSYSQETQYF. As DNA, the CDR3 is TGCGCCAGCAGCTTGAGCTATTCCCAAGAGACCCAGTACTTC.

V usage is TRBV23-1 and J usage is TRBJ2-3, with D hard to call. TRBV23-1 is annotated as an ORF whose role is uncertain. This CDR3 comprises 14 residues. The V end lost 4 bases, the J end lost 2 bases, and 10 bases lay between the germline ends. DNA of the CDR3: TGCGCCAGCAGTCGGTGGGCAGTCACAGATACGCAGTATTTT. This gives the protein CASSRWAVTDTQYF.

This clone was found once. The rearrangement uses TRBV29-1 and TRBJ2-7; D may be TRBD1 (6 bases). The CDR3 has 15 residues. V gave up 0 bases and J gave up 2 bases, with 14 bases separating them. Germline CDR1 reads SQVTM; CDR2 reads ANQGSEA. The chain's CDR3 is CSVEENMGTPYEQYF. CDR3 coding DNA: TGCAGCGTTGAAGAGAATATGGGGACACCCTACGAGCAGTACTTC.

This clone was seen repeatedly, ten times or more. The rearrangement links TRBV19 to TRBJ2-3, with 7 bases lining up with TRBD1. CDR3 length equals 15 residues. Trimming took 7 bases from V and 1 from J; bases not matched to a gene: 8. The V gene's germline CDR1 is LNHDA and CDR2 SQIVND (reference sequence). The CDR3 DNA follows: TGTGCCAGTACCCCCCGGGACAGACGCACAGATACGCAGTATTTT. Translating it yields CASTPRDRRTDTQYF.

The rearrangement uses TRBV11-2 and TRBJ2-7, with D possibly TRBD1 on 6 matching bases. CDR3 size: 15 residues. Deletions cut 5 bases from V and 2 bases from J, with 16 bases between. CDR1 is SGHAT and CDR2 is FQNNGV in the germline V gene. CDR3 sequence (DNA): TGTGCCAGCAGCCCCTTGGGGGCAGGTACCTACGAGCAGTACTTC. Its translation is CASSPLGAGTYEQYF.

The rearrangement links TRBV9 to TRBJ2-1; possibly TRBD1 for D (6 bases). Trimming took 3 bases from V and 0 from J, leaving 19 bases between them. Germline CDR1 is SGDLS and CDR2 is YYNGEE. There are 18 residues in the CDR3. CDR3 protein: CASSARKPGHLSYNEQFF. DNA for the CDR3: TGTGCCAGCAGCGCCAGGAAACCGGGACATCTCTCCTACAATGAGCAGTTCTTC.

V is TRBV29-1 and J is TRBJ2-1; 8 positions agree with TRBD2. The CDR3 has 15 residues. Trimming removed 6 bases from V and 4 bases from J; junction bases left unmatched: 11. CDR1 is SQVTM, CDR2 ANQGSEA, per germline. DNA of the CDR3: TGCAGCGTCACCGGGGGGGCGGGGGATTACAATGAGCAGTTCTTC. It translates to CSVTGGAGDYNEQFF.

J is TRBJ1-5 and V is TRBV7-8, with D uncertain. Per germline, CDR1 SGHVS and CDR2 FQNEAQ. CDR3 length: 15 amino acids. Trimming removed 10 bases from V and 2 bases from J, with 18 bases in between. In DNA, the CDR3 is TGTGCCACCATCCCCGCCTTAGATGGCAATCAGCCCCAGCATTTT. Translation: CATIPALDGNQPQHF.

CDR3 sequence reads: CASAKARTGGETQYF. CDR3 bases: TGTGCCAGCGCCAAAGCCCGGACGGGCGGGGAGACCCAGTACTTC. V gene TRBV5-4 combines with J gene TRBJ2-5; D perhaps matches TRBD2 (5 bases). The CDR3 is made up of 15 amino acids. The V gene's germline CDR1 is SGHNT and CDR2 YYREEE (reference sequence). V lost 7 bases and J lost 5, with 21 bases in between.

The rearrangement uses TRBV7-6 and TRBJ1-1; the D gene is possibly TRBD1 (6 bases). The CDR3 totals 15 residues. Germline V lookup: CDR1 SGHVS, CDR2 FNYEAQ. Trimming shortened V by 5 bases and J by 0 bases, and 13 bases separated the two germline ends. For the CDR3, the DNA is TGTGCCAGCAGCCCGGTGGACAGCTTGAACACTGAAGCTTTCTTT. This sequence encodes CASSPVDSLNTEAFF.

The V gene is TRBV4-2, the J gene TRBJ2-2, with TRBD2 matching over 11 bases. Germline CDR1 and CDR2: LGHNA and YNFKEQ. The junction had 7 bases not matched to a gene; V was cut back by 0 bases and J by 7 bases. The CDR3 totals 17 residues. The CDR3 is CASSQEVAGGRGGELFF. The CDR3 DNA reads TGTGCCAGCAGCCAAGAAGTAGCGGGGGGGCGAGGCGGGGAGCTGTTTTTT.